Sequencing of this T cell receptor beta chain was carried out in a study of cytotoxic CD8 clonotypes in ibrutinib-treated CLL (dated by TCRdb to about 2021). Background on the whole study: The cohort included about 15 treatment-naive and eleven to twelve relapsed/refractory patients; 17 were IGHV unmutated. The response samples were drawn at a median of approximately 11 months into treatment, with a range of about 6 to 36 months. Cryopreserved peripheral blood mononuclear cells were obtained prior to treatment, at the time of response, and at either disease progression or sustained remission. Longitudinal samples were available for about 30% of the roughly 86 trial participants. Partial responses were observed in about 25 patients and complete responses in 2; after a median follow-up of around 68 months, remission was maintained in approximately 14 patients and progression was observed in approximately twelve. On average, each sample had 255,043 productive templates and approximately 89,000 productive rearrangements. Patients were still on ibrutinib when every remission and progressive disease sample was collected. Study-wide conclusions, independent of this receptor: Clonality increased at ibrutinib response, stayed stable in sustained remission, and fell back toward baseline at progression. Sampling times were not matched between patients in sustained remission and patients whose disease was progressing, and lymph node repertoires were not examined. Baseline clonality exceeded that of age-matched healthy donors and correlated strongly with circulating CD8+ T-cell counts. Public clonotypes were rare and either shrank or stayed stable during treatment, and the rise in clonality at ibrutinib response reflected expansion of private clonotypes.

On a MiSeq, deep resolution sequencing aimed for a depth between 1 in 1 million and 1 in 200,000 T cells, with each clonotype covered 10x on average. The immunoSEQ hsTCRB Kit was used to generate TCR beta libraries. As for how the authors treated the data: Data were analyzed with ImmunoSEQ Data Assistant and ImmunoSEQ Analyzer, with V, D and J genes assigned per IMGT definitions. Clonality, which ranges from 0 to 1, was calculated as one minus the normalized Shannon entropy of productive rearrangement frequencies. Only overrepresented clonotypes making up at least 0.05% of the repertoire of each patient were included in the public clonotype analysis. Roughly 13 age-matched healthy donor repertoires from immuneACCESS were used as controls for clonality. Entries here come from immuneACCESS through TCRdb and include only in-frame sequences with V and J called. Some clones fail to appear in such tables; in the studies checked, an unresolved V gene covers under half of the shortfall, and the cause of the remainder is unknown. D and trimming come from the DNA, and the V and J calls and clone size come from that table. The sample table records 150,000 to 250,000 clones; 55% to 85% of these occur just once. Jointly, the top ten make up 13% of the sample.

Taken from the germline V gene, the CDR1 and CDR2 loops are SGHAT and FQNNGV. CDR3 length: 14 amino acids, cysteine to phenylalanine. Only the CDR3 portion is preserved as DNA: 42 bases, with reading frame beginning at the first base. V sheds 2 bases and J sheds 2 bases, leaving 10 bases between their ends. About this clone itself: Its antigen remains undetermined. No much larger clone is present one base from it, and per-base qualities are unavailable.

The sample's time point label is to be understood as: roughly 2 years on ibrutinib. For TCR beta library preparation, around 1.9 micrograms of genomic DNA were extracted from the cryopreserved PBMCs. Longitudinal blood samples from CLL patients on ibrutinib monotherapy were analyzed using high-throughput TCR beta sequencing. The patients took part in an open-label, single-center phase 2 trial of ibrutinib monotherapy. The V and J genes are TRBV11-2 and TRBJ2-7, and the D gene may be TRBD1, 5 bases matching. The specimen comprised PBMCs, sampled after 24 months of ibrutinib treatment. The TCR sequence derives from a human donor with chronic lymphocytic leukemia. Read as DNA, the sequence is TGTGCCAGCAGCTTAAATCCCAGGGCCTACGAGCAGTACTTC. Translated, this is CASSLNPRAYEQYF.